Each of the 18 T cell receptor beta chains below was sequenced from the same sample in a study of blood T cell repertoires in COVID-19. Measured with immunoSEQ multiplex PCR; TCRdb has only the in-frame clones, and not every one. The data contain about 270,000 clones, 88% of them seen just once; the ten biggest clones take up just under 1%. Sample: PBMCs or T cells enriched from blood (not recorded which). These receptors were collected from a woman aged 25 to 45 who had recovered from COVID-19.

This sequence joins TRBV4-1 and TRBJ2-7; 7 bases are shared with TRBD2. Germline V gene data show CDR1 as MGHRA and CDR2 as YSYEKL. V lost 0 bases, J lost 4 bases, and 0 bases stayed unmatched. The CDR3 loop spans 13 amino acids. The CDR3 DNA reads TGCGCCAGCAGCCAAGAGGGGGGGTACGAGCAGTACTTC. Amino acids: CASSQEGGYEQYF.

V gene TRBV9 combines with J gene TRBJ2-3, with D possibly matching TRBD1 (6 bases). The CDR3 covers 15 residues. CDR1 and CDR2 (germline): SGDLS, YYNGEE. V was trimmed by 0 bases and J by 2 bases, leaving 10 bases between them. The CDR3 bases are TGTGCCAGCAGCGTAGGGGGGCGGAACACAGATACGCAGTATTTT. It specifies CASSVGGRNTDTQYF.

The chain links TRBV7-9 to TRBJ2-4; D is unresolved. The CDR3 is made up of 15 amino acids. V lost 2 bases and J 0 bases, leaving 8 bases between the germline ends. The germline V gene encodes CDR1 SEHNR and CDR2 FQNEAQ (reference sequence). The CDR3 DNA reads as TGTGCCAGCAGCTTATCGGAGCTAGCCAAAAACATTCAGTACTTC. Protein: CASSLSELAKNIQYF.

The V and J genes are TRBV7-3 and TRBJ1-1, with D tentatively TRBD1 (5 bases). This CDR3 is 13 amino acids long. The germline CDR1 and CDR2 sequences are SGHTA and FQGTGA. V was trimmed by 5 bases and J by 5 bases, leaving 12 bases between them. The CDR3 protein is CASSPTGGTEAFF. CDR3 DNA sequence: TGTGCCAGCAGCCCCACGGGGGGGACTGAAGCTTTCTTT.

The chain joins TRBV9 to TRBJ2-3; TRBD2 agrees at 7 bases. CDR1 SGDLS and CDR2 YYNGEE come from the germline V gene. This CDR3 has 17 amino acids. Trimming took 1 base from V and 2 from J; bases not matched to a gene: 10. In DNA, the CDR3 is TGTGCCAGCAGCGTATCGGGGAGGGTGGTATCCACAGATACGCAGTATTTT. Translated: CASSVSGRVVSTDTQYF.

This clone was picked up one time. This sequence joins TRBV2 and TRBJ1-5; 7 bases agree with TRBD1. V lost 5 bases and J lost 3; bases outside the gene matches: 4. This CDR3 is 14 amino acids long. Looked up from germline, CDR1 is SNHLY and CDR2 is FYNNEI. CDR3 loop: CASSLGQTNQPQHF. DNA of the CDR3: TGTGCCAGCAGTTTGGGACAGACCAATCAGCCCCAGCATTTT.

This sequence joins TRBV2 and TRBJ1-1, with 8 bases matching TRBD1. Trimming at V came to 4 bases and at J to 1 base, leaving 2 bases not matched to a gene. The CDR3 covers 14 residues. Germline assignment: CDR1 SNHLY and CDR2 FYNNEI. Here the CDR3 reads CASSVQGGNTEAFF. CDR3 DNA sequence: TGTGCCAGCAGTGTACAGGGGGGGAACACTGAAGCTTTCTTT.

A single count supports this clone. The chain recombines TRBV11-1 with TRBJ2-7; TRBD1 aligns across 7 bases. CDR3 length: 15 residues. With 8 bases clipped from V and 1 base from J, the junction kept 11 bases outside the gene matches. From germline, CDR1 is SGHAT and CDR2 FQDESV (reference sequence). CDR3 protein: CASSNSVQGSYEQYF. The CDR3 bases are TGTGCCAGCTCTAACTCGGTACAGGGGTCCTACGAGCAGTACTTC.

The V gene is TRBV7-3, the J gene TRBJ1-5, with a tentative D call TRBD1 (6 bases). V was trimmed by 7 bases and J by 0 bases, leaving 19 bases between them. Germline V CDR1 and CDR2: SGHTA, FQGTGA. This CDR3 comprises 17 residues. The CDR3 reads CASNHMNRASSNQPQHF. The DNA of the CDR3 is TGTGCCAGCAACCATATGAACAGGGCTTCTAGCAATCAGCCCCAGCATTTT. The variable domain in full, with the rest retrieved from reference TRBV7-3 and TRBJ1-5, is GAGVSQTPSNKVTEKGKYVELRCDPISGHTALYWYRQSLGQGPEFLIYFQGTGAADDSGLPNDRFFAVRPEGSVSTLKIQRTERGDSAVYLCASNHMNRASSNQPQHFGDGTRLSIL.

The gene calls are TRBV5-1 and TRBJ2-7, with 9 bases lining up with TRBD1. The ends lost 2 bases at V and 7 bases at J; junction bases unmatched: 16. This CDR3 is 17 amino acids long. Germline CDR1 and CDR2: SGHRS and YFSETQ. CDR3 residues: CASSFDPQGTGRQEQYF. The CDR3 DNA sequence: TGCGCCAGCAGCTTTGATCCCCAAGGGACAGGGCGACAAGAGCAGTACTTC.

The V call is TRBV7-3, the J call TRBJ1-1, with 8 bases aligning to TRBD1. J gave up 0 bases and V 2 bases, and 14 bases lay outside the gene matches. Per the germline V gene, CDR1 is SGHTA and CDR2 is FQGTGA. CDR3 length equals 19 residues. CDR3 protein: CASSLFPSPQQGVNTEAFF. The DNA of the CDR3 is TGTGCCAGCAGCTTATTCCCCAGTCCCCAACAGGGGGTGAACACTGAAGCTTTCTTT.

The rearrangement joins TRBV7-8 to TRBJ2-1, with 10 bases aligning to TRBD2. CDR1 is SGHVS, CDR2 FQNEAQ, per germline. J lost 3 bases, V lost 5 bases, and 4 bases had no gene match. The CDR3 is made up of 15 amino acids. CDR3 sequence: CASSPTSGLYNEQFF. CDR3 sequence (DNA): TGTGCCAGCAGCCCGACTAGCGGGCTCTACAATGAGCAGTTCTTC. The full variable domain, rest sourced from reference TRBV7-8 and TRBJ2-1, is GAGVSQSPRYKVAKRGQDVALRCDPISGHVSLFWYQQALGQGPEFLTYFQNEAQLDKSGLPSDRFFAERPEGSVSTLKIQRTQQEDSAVYLCASSPTSGLYNEQFFGPGTRLTVL.

A single count supports this clone. The V gene is TRBV7-9, the J gene TRBJ1-1; D is uncertain. Germline V gene sequence: CDR1 SEHNR, CDR2 FQNEAQ (reference sequence). This CDR3 is 14 amino acids long. The germline V and J ends were trimmed by 0 bases and 1 base, with 6 bases remaining between them. CDR3: CASSLAAGNTEAFF. The CDR3 DNA sequence: TGTGCCAGCAGCTTAGCGGCAGGGAACACTGAAGCTTTCTTT.

The V and J genes are TRBV5-1 and TRBJ2-3; possibly TRBD2 for D (6 bases). Germline CDR1 reads SGHRS; CDR2 reads YFSETQ. Trimming stripped 6 bases from V and 3 bases from J, with 20 bases between. The CDR3 contains 16 residues. CDR3 region: CASTPREEMATDTQYF. The CDR3 DNA is TGCGCCAGCACTCCGAGGGAGGAGATGGCAACAGATACGCAGTATTTT.

This chain uses TRBV7-2 with TRBJ2-7; 9 bases line up with TRBD2. Germline V gene lookup returns CDR1 SGHTA and CDR2 FQGNSA. After removal of 3 bases from V and 2 bases from J, the junction contained 8 bases not matched to a gene. The CDR3 totals 16 residues. CDR3 loop: CASSFSSGGFTYEQYF. The DNA for the CDR3 is TGTGCCAGCAGCTTTAGTAGCGGGGGATTTACCTACGAGCAGTACTTC.

The chain has TRBV4-1 and TRBJ2-7; D is uncertain. V lost 2 bases and J lost 5, with 16 bases in between. Germline V gene lookup returns CDR1 MGHRA and CDR2 YSYEKL. This CDR3 is built from 15 residues. The CDR3 loop reads CASSQSASVLDEQYF. Written as DNA, the CDR3 is TGCGCCAGCAGCCAATCAGCATCCGTCCTAGACGAGCAGTACTTC.

The chain links TRBV5-5 to TRBJ1-3; weak D call: TRBD1 (6 bases). V was pared by 2 bases and J by 3 bases, with 18 bases between. The CDR3 is 17 amino acids. The germline V gene encodes CDR1 SGHKS and CDR2 YYEKEE (reference sequence). CDR3 region: CASSFAPGQLGGNTIYF. DNA for the CDR3: TGTGCCAGCAGCTTTGCCCCCGGACAGCTTGGTGGAAACACCATATATTTT. The full variable domain, with the rest looked up from reference TRBV5-5 and TRBJ1-3, is DAGVTQSPTHLIKTRGQQVTLRCSPISGHKSVSWYQQVLGQGPQFIFQYYEKEERGRGNFPDRFSARQFPNYSSELNVNALLLGDSALYLCASSFAPGQLGGNTIYFGEGSWLTVV.

The chain is built from TRBV6-2 or TRBV6-3 and TRBJ2-1; 9 nucleotides match TRBD1. This CDR3 has 15 residues. Trimming took 5 bases from V and 7 from J; bases not matched to a gene: 9. Germline loops: CDR1 MNHEY, CDR2 SVGEGT. The CDR3 loop reads CASSPGQGLRNEQFF. The CDR3, as DNA: TGTGCCAGCAGTCCCGGACAGGGGCTGAGGAATGAGCAGTTCTTC.